This T cell receptor beta chain was sequenced during a study of regulatory T cells in long-lasting Graves disease. Through Arm-PCR of CDR3 regions and iRepertoire HTBI primers, TCR beta libraries were built. A single record per CDR3 protein comes from TCRdb applying MiXCR to the multiplex PCR reads. The data show about 470,000 distinct CDR3 sequences, 20% to 25% seen once. Germline values: CDR1 SNHLY, CDR2 FYNNEI. The ends were cut back, 0 bases at V and 5 bases at J, with 14 bases in the middle. The CDR3 is made up of 17 amino acids. Specified time point: persistent/refractory GD, antithyroid drugs over 5 years with positive TRAb. PBMC RNA served as the TCR library source. This clonotype was detected ten times or more.

The gene calls are TRBV2 and TRBJ1-6; tentatively, D is TRBD1 (5 bases). The receptor comes from a female donor with Graves disease. The sample here was peripheral blood mononuclear cells (PBMCs), taken when the disease was refractory, from a patient treated with antithyroid drugs. The CDR3 is CASSEAHRDLNNSPLHF. The CDR3 DNA follows: TGTGCCAGCAGTGAAGCGCATAGGGACCTGAATAATTCACCCCTCCACTTT.